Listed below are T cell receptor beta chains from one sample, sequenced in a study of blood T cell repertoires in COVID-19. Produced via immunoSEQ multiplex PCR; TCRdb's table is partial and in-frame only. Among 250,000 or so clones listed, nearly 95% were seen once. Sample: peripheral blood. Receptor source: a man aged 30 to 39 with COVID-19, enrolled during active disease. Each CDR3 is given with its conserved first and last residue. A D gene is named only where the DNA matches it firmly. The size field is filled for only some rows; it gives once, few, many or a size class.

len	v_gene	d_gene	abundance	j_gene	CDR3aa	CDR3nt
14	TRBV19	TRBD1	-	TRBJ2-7	CASALTGQAYEQYF	TGTGCCAGCGCCTTAACCGGACAGGCCTACGAGCAGTACTTC
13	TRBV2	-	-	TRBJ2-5	CASSVRDQETQYF	TGTGCCAGCAGTGTTCGGGACCAAGAGACCCAGTACTTC
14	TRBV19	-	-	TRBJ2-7	CASSIGVRRYEQYF	TGTGCCAGTAGTATTGGAGTCAGACGCTACGAGCAGTACTTC
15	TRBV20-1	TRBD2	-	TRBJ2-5	CSASKGGGDRETQYF	TGCAGTGCTAGTAAAGGCGGGGGTGATCGGGAGACCCAGTACTTC
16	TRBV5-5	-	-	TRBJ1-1	CASSGGGLLMNTEAFF	TGTGCCAGCAGCGGTGGGGGGTTACTCATGAACACTGAAGCTTTCTTT
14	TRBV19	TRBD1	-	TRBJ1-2	CASSAGQANYGYTF	TGTGCCAGTAGCGCGGGACAGGCGAACTATGGCTACACCTTC
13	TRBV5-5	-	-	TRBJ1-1	CASSLPGNTEAFF	TGTGCCAGCAGTTTACCAGGGAACACTGAAGCTTTCTTT
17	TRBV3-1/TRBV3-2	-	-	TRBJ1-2	CASSQVVYGGSDYGYTF	TGTGCCAGCAGCCAAGTTGTTTACGGGGGGTCCGACTATGGCTACACCTTC
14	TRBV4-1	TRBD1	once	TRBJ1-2	CASSQVGQGVGYTF	TGCGCCAGCAGCCAAGTAGGACAGGGGGTTGGCTACACCTTC
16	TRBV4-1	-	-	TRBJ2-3	CASSQDATGGTDTQYF	TGCGCCAGCAGCCAAGATGCGACGGGAGGCACAGATACGCAGTATTTT
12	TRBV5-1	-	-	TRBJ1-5	CASSLDGQPQHF	TGCGCCAGCAGCTTGGATGGCCAGCCCCAGCATTTT
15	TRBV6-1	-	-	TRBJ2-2	CASSERSRGTGELFF	TGTGCCAGCAGTGAAAGGTCCAGAGGCACCGGGGAACTGTTTTTT
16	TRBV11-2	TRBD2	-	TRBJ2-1	CASSQSRLAGANEQFF	TGTGCCAGCAGCCAAAGTAGGCTAGCGGGAGCAAATGAGCAGTTCTTC
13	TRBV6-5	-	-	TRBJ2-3	CASRPTGTDTQYF	TGTGCCAGCAGACCCACGGGCACAGATACGCAGTATTTT
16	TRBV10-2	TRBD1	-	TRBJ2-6	CASGGTGRSGANVLTF	TGCGCCAGCGGTGGGACAGGGAGGTCTGGGGCCAACGTCCTGACTTTC
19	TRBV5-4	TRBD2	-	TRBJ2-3	CASTPGPAGGPSSTDTQYF	TGTGCCAGCACCCCGGGACCAGCGGGGGGACCCTCTAGCACAGATACGCAGTATTTT
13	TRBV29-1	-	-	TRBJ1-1	CSSWGDLRTEAFF	TGCAGCTCATGGGGGGATCTGAGAACTGAAGCTTTCTTT
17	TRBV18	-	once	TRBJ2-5	CASSPRSRGQFGETQYF	TGTGCCAGCTCACCGAGATCCCGCGGACAGTTCGGAGAGACCCAGTACTTC
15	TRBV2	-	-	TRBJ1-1	CASSEASGVNTEAFF	TGTGCCAGCAGTGAAGCGTCCGGAGTGAACACTGAAGCTTTCTTT
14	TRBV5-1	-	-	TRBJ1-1	CASSPGRGFTEAFF	TGCGCCAGCAGCCCAGGAAGGGGTTTCACTGAAGCTTTCTTT
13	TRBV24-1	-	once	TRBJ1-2	CATSRGGGYGYTF	TGTGCCACCAGTCGTGGGGGCGGTTATGGCTACACCTTC
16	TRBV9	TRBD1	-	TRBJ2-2	CASSARQGAYTGELFF	TGTGCCAGCAGCGCCAGACAGGGGGCGTACACCGGGGAGCTGTTTTTT
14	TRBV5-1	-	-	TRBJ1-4	CASSIGVANEKLFF	TGCGCCAGCAGCATAGGGGTAGCAAATGAAAAACTGTTTTTT
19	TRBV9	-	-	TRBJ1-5	CASSVGVAVGLYSNQPQHF	TGTGCCAGCAGCGTCGGGGTGGCAGTAGGACTCTATAGCAATCAGCCCCAGCATTTT
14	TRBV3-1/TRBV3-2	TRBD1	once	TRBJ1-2	CASSQDGAGGFCTF	TGTGCCAGCAGCCAAGATGGGGCAGGGGGTTTTTGCACCTTC
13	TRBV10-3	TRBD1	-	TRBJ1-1	CATEGQGGTEAFF	TGTGCCACCGAGGGACAGGGGGGAACTGAAGCTTTCTTT
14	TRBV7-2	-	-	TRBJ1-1	CASSFLAGNTEAFF	TGTGCCAGCAGCTTTCTGGCGGGGAACACTGAAGCTTTCTTT
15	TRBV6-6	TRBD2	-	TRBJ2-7	CASSRGTSGGHEQYF	TGTGCCAGCAGTCGTGGGACTAGCGGGGGCCACGAGCAGTACTTC